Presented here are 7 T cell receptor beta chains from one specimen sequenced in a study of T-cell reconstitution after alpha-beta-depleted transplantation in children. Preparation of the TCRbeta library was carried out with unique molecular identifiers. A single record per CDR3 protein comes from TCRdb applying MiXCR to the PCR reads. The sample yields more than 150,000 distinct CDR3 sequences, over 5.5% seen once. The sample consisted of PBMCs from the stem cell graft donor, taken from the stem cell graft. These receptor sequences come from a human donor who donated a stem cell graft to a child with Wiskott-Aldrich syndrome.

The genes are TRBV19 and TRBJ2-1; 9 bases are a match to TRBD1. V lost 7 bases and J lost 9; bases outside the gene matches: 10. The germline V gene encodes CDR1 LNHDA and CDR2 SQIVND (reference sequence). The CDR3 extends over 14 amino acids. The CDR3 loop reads CASIARDRVGEQFF. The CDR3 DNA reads TGTGCCAGTATAGCCCGGGACAGGGTAGGTGAGCAGTTCTTC.

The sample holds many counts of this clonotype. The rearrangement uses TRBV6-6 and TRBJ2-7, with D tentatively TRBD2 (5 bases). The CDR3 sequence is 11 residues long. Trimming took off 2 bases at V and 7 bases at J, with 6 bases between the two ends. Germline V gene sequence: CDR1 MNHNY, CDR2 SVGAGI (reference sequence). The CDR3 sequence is CASSYGEEQYF. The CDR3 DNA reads TGTGCCAGCAGTTACGGGGAGGAGCAGTACTTC.

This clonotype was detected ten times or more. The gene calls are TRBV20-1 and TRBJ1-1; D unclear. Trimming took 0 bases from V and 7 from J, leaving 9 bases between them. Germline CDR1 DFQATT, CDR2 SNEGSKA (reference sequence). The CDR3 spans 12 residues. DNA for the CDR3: TGCAGTGCTAGAGATCTTGCAGGTGAAGCTTTCTTT. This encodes CSARDLAGEAFF.

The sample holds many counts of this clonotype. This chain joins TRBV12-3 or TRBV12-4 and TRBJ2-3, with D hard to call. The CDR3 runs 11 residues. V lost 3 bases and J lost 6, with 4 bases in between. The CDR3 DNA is TGTGCCAGCAGTTTCAGGGATACGCAGTATTTT. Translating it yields CASSFRDTQYF.

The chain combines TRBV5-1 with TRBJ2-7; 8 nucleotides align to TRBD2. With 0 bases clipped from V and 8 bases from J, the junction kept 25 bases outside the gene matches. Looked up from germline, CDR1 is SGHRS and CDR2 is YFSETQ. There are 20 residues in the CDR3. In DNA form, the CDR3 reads TGCGCCAGCAGCTTGGATGGGGTCCCATCCGGGAGGGCCGGTGATTTTCAGCAGTACTTC. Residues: CASSLDGVPSGRAGDFQQYF.

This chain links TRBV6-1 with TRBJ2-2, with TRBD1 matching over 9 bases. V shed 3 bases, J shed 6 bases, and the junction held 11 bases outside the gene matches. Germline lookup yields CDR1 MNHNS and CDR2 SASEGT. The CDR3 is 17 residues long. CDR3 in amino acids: CASSDFLGQGSAGELFF. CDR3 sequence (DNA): TGTGCCAGCAGTGATTTTTTGGGACAGGGATCGGCCGGGGAGCTGTTTTTT.

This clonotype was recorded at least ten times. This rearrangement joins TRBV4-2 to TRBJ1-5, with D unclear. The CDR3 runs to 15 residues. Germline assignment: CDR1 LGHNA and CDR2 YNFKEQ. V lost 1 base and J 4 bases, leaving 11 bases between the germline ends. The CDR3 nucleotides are TGTGCCAGCAGCCAAGGGGGAGCCCCAAATCAGCCCCAGCATTTT. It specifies CASSQGGAPNQPQHF.